This T cell receptor (beta chain) derives from a study of regulatory T cells in long-lasting Graves disease. Study outcomes and limitations: TCR diversity was lower in persistent Graves' patients than in newly diagnosed ones. Shared public clonotypes totalled 2,741 in persistent patients, compared with about a thousand in new patients. Favored gene segments in persistent disease were TRBV28, TRBJ1-2 and TRBJ2-5. Peripheral blood alone, not thyroid tissue, underwent study.

Documented time point: persistent/refractory GD, antithyroid drugs over 5 years with positive TRAb. RNA from PBMCs was the source of the TCR library. With respect to this clonotype: Its target is not known.

The V gene lost 3 bases and the J gene lost 4 bases, with 13 bases spanning the gap. This CDR3 spans 14 amino acids. The germline gives CDR1 KGHSH, CDR2 LQKENI. Building of the TCR beta libraries involved iRepertoire HTBI primers and Arm-PCR of CDR3 regions. TCRdb processed the multiplex PCR reads anew with MiXCR; each CDR3 protein has one entry. The sample includes about 430,000 distinct CDR3 sequences, around 23% of them seen just once. The receptor's source is a female donor with Graves disease. J is TRBJ2-7 and V is TRBV18, with D maybe TRBD1 (5 bases). The sample consisted of peripheral blood mononuclear cells (PBMCs), taken when the disease was refractory, from a patient treated with antithyroid drugs. The CDR3 DNA is TGTGCCAGCTCACCTCAGGGTGGTCTATACGAGCAGTACTTC. Protein: CASSPQGGLYEQYF.